The entry that follows covers one T cell receptor beta chain sequence. This CDR3 is 15 amino acids long. CDR1 and CDR2 from the germline V gene are LGHNT and FRNRAP. V gave up 5 bases and J gave up 5 bases; unmatched junction bases: 6. The entry originates in a study of T cell changes during pregnancy in multiple sclerosis. Sequencing was performed with immunoSEQ multiplex PCR; in TCRdb, only in-frame clones are kept and a portion is missing. The table has about 40,000 clones, 88% seen once. Sample: peripheral blood, taken in the first trimester of pregnancy. The rearrangement links TRBV12-5 to TRBJ2-5; 12 positions match TRBD1. The TCR comes from a female donor in good health, enrolled as a control in a pregnancy study. This CDR3 reads CASGPGTGGIETQYF. The DNA of the CDR3 is TGTGCTAGTGGTCCCGGGACAGGGGGCATCGAGACCCAGTACTTC.